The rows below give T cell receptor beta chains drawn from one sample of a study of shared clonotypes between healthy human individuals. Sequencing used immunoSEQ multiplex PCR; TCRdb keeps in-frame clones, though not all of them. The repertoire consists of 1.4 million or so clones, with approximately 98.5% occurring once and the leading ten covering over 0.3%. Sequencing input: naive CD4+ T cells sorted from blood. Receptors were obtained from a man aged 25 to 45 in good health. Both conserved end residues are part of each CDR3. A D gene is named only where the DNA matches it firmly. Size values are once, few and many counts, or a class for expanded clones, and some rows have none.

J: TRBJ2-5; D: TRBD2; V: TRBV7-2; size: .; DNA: TGTGCCAGCAGCTTAGGACTAGCGGGAGGGTCGGAGACCCAGTACTTC; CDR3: CASSLGLAGGSETQYF
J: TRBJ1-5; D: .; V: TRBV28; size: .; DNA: TGTGCCAGCAGCATAGACTCCAGCAATCAGCCCCAGCATTTT; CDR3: CASSIDSSNQPQHF
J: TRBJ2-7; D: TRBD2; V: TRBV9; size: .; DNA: TGTGCCAGCAGCACGGGACTAGTGCCCTACGAGCAGTACTTC; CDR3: CASSTGLVPYEQYF
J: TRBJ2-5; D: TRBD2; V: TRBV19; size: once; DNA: TGTGCCAGCCGACTAGCGGGAGGCTCCCAAGAGACCCAGTACTTC; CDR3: CASRLAGGSQETQYF
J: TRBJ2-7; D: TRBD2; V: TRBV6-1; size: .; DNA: TGTGCCAGCAGTGAAACCCCCTCTAGCGGGAGGCCTGGGGACTACGAGCAGTACTTC; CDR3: CASSETPSSGRPGDYEQYF
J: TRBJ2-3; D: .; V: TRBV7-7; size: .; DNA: TGTGCCAGCAGCTTACTGGGGACAGATACGCAGTATTTT; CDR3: CASSLLGTDTQYF
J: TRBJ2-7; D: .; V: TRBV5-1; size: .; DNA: TGCGCCAGCAGCCCACAGGGCTTCTACGAGCAGTACTTC; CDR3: CASSPQGFYEQYF
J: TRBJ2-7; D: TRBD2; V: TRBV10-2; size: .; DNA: TGCGCCAGCAGTGTATATTTCGGGGCAGGACTAGCGGTATCCTACGAGCAGTACTTC; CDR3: CASSVYFGAGLAVSYEQYF
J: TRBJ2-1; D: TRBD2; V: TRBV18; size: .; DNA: TGTGCCAGCTCACCCGGGACTAGCATTTACAATGAGCAGTTCTTC; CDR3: CASSPGTSIYNEQFF
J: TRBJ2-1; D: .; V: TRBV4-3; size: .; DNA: TGCGCCAGCAGCCAAGGGGGCTCTAGACTAGTTCCATCCAATGAGCAGTTCTTC; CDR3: CASSQGGSRLVPSNEQFF
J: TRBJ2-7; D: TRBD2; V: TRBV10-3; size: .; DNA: TGTGCCATCCAGTCTAGCGGGAGCTCGGGGGAGCAGTACTTC; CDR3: CAIQSSGSSGEQYF
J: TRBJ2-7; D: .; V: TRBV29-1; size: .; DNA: TGCAGCGTTGCCTGGACAGTCTACGAGCAGTACTTC; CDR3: CSVAWTVYEQYF
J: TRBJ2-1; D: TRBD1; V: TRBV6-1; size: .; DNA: TGTGCCAGCAGTAGGGGGACAGTCCCTTACAATGAGCAGTTCTTC; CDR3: CASSRGTVPYNEQFF
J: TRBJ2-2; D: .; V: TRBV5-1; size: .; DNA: TGCGCCAGCAGCTTGGATCTGGTGGAGCTGTTTTTT; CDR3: CASSLDLVELFF
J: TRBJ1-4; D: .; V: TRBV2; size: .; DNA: TGTGCCAGCAGCAAAGCGCCACCATCTAATGAAAAACTGTTTTTT; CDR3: CASSKAPPSNEKLFF
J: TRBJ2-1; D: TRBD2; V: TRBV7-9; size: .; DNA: TGTGCCAGCAGTCTTCCTCTAGCGGGAGGTGGCAATGAGCAGTTCTTC; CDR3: CASSLPLAGGGNEQFF
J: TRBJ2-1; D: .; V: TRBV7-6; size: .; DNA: TGTGCCAGCAGCCCAATTACGGGGAATGAGCAGTTCTTC; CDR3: CASSPITGNEQFF
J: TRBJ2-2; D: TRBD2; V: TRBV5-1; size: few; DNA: TGCGCCAGCAGCCTGGGACTAGCGGGGTACACCGGGGAGCTGTTTTTT; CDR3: CASSLGLAGYTGELFF
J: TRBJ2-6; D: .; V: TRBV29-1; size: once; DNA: TGCAGCGTCATAGCCCAGGCTGGGGCCAACGTCCTGACTTTC; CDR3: CSVIAQAGANVLTF
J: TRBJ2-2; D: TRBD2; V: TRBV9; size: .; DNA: TGTGCCAGCACCTATGGACTAGCGGTGAACACCGGGGAGCTGTTTTTT; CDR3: CASTYGLAVNTGELFF
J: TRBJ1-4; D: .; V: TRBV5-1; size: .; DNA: TGCGCCAGCAGCGGATCCGGGACCTTTAATGAAAAACTGTTTTTT; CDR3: CASSGSGTFNEKLFF
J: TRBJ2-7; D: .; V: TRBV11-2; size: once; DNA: TGTGCCAGCAGCCCTCGCAGTACAGCCTCCTACGAGCAGTACTTC; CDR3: CASSPRSTASYEQYF
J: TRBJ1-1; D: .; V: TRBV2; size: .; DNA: TGTGCCACGACCCCCGACCGGTCACACACTGAAGCTTTCTTT; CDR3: CATTPDRSHTEAFF
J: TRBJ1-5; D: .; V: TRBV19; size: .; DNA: TGTGCCAGTAGGAGTGAGGCCGGCAGAGAAAATCAGCCCCAGCATTTT; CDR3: CASRSEAGRENQPQHF
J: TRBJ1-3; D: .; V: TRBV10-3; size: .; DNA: TGTGCCATCAGTGCAGGAAACACCATATATTTT; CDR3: CAISAGNTIYF
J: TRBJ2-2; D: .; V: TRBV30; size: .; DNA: TGTGCCTGGATTAAGCCGAACACCGGGGAGCTGTTTTTT; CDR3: CAWIKPNTGELFF
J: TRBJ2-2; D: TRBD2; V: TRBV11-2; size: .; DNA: TGTGCCAGCAGCCGGTTGGGACTAGCGGGAGCCGGGGAGCTGTTTTTT; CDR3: CASSRLGLAGAGELFF
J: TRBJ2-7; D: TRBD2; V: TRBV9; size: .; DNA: TGTGCCAGCACCCCGGGACTAGCGGGCTACGAGCAGTACTTC; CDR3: CASTPGLAGYEQYF
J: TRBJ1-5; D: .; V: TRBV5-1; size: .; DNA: TGCGCCAGCAGCCCAGACAGCTCCAATCAGCCCCAGCATTTT; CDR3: CASSPDSSNQPQHF
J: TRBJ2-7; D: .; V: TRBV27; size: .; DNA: TGTGCCAGCAGTTCGGCAGGGTCCTACGAGCAGTACTTC; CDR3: CASSSAGSYEQYF
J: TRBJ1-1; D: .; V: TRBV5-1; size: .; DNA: TGCGCCAGCAGCAAGGAGGGGCGTGACACTGAAGCTTTCTTT; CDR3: CASSKEGRDTEAFF
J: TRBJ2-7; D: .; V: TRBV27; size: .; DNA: TGTGCCAGCATTTCCCCCTCCTACGAGCAGTACTTC; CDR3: CASISPSYEQYF
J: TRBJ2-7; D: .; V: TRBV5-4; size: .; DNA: TGTGCCAGCAGCTTGCCAGGTATGAGCTCCTACGAGCAGTACTTC; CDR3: CASSLPGMSSYEQYF
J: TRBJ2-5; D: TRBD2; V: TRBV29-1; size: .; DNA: TGCAGCGGTGCGGGGGGTCAAGAGACCCAGTACTTC; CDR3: CSGAGGQETQYF
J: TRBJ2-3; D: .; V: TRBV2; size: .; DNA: TGTGCCAGCAGGGGAAACAGGATGCTTTGGACAGATACGCAGTATTTT; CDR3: CASRGNRMLWTDTQYF
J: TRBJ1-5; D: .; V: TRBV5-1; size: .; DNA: TGCGCCAGCAGCCAGCTACCGGATCAGCCCCAGCATTTT; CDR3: CASSQLPDQPQHF
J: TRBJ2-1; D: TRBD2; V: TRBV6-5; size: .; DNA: TGTGCCAGCAGTCAGCAGGCGGGGGTCTATGAGCAGTTCTTC; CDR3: CASSQQAGVYEQFF
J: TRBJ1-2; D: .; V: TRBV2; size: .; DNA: TGTGCCAGCAGCTATACGACTCCTGGCTACACCTTC; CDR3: CASSYTTPGYTF
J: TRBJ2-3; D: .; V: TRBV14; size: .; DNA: TGTGCCAGCAGCCAAGCCCCCACTGCCACAGATACGCAGTATTTT; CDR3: CASSQAPTATDTQYF
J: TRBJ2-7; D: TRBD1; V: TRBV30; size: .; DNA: TGTGCCTGGAGTGTAGCTCGGGACAGGGTCTTTTCCTACGAGCAGTACTTC; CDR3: CAWSVARDRVFSYEQYF
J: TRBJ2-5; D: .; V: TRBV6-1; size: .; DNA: TGTGCCAGCAAACAGGGTCCAAGAGAGACCCAGTACTTC; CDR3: CASKQGPRETQYF
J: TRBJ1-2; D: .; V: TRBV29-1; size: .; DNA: TGCAGCGTTGAGGGTCGACAGGCCTATGGCTACACCTTC; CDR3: CSVEGRQAYGYTF